The rows below give T cell receptor beta chains drawn from one sample of a study of blood T cell repertoires in COVID-19. The protocol was immunoSEQ multiplex PCR, while the TCRdb copy is restricted to in-frame clones and leaves out a portion. The table lists around 320,000 clones, 85% to 90% of them singletons. The sequenced sample was peripheral blood. These receptor sequences come from a woman between 25 and 40 years old with COVID-19, enrolled during active disease. CDR3s include the opening cysteine and the closing phenylalanine or tryptophan. A D gene is named only where the DNA matches it firmly. Expanded clones get a size class; other rows say once, few or many, or leave the size out.

clone_size,j_call,v_call,d_call,cdr3_aa,cdr3_nt
once,TRBJ1-2,TRBV28,-,CASSPPGTPSRGGYTF,TGTGCCAGCAGCCCCCCCGGGACACCCTCGCGAGGAGGCTACACCTTC
-,TRBJ1-6,TRBV10-3,TRBD1,CATGRDSNSPLHF,TGTGCCACGGGACGGGACAGCAATTCACCCCTCCACTTT
-,TRBJ2-2,TRBV24-1,TRBD1,CATSDFGTGADGELFF,TGTGCCACCAGTGATTTTGGGACAGGGGCGGACGGGGAGCTGTTTTTT
-,TRBJ2-3,TRBV12-5,-,CASGRGNRAPRADTQYF,TGTGCTAGTGGTCGAGGAAACAGGGCTCCCCGGGCAGATACGCAGTATTTT
-,TRBJ2-5,TRBV24-1,-,CATSDSRGETQYF,TGTGCCACCAGTGATTCCAGGGGAGAGACCCAGTACTTC
-,TRBJ1-2,TRBV24-1,-,CATSAGGDYGYTF,TGTGCCACCAGTGCCGGGGGGGACTATGGCTACACCTTC
few,TRBJ1-4,TRBV19,-,CASSIKGATNEKLFF,TGTGCCAGTAGTATCAAGGGGGCAACTAATGAAAAACTGTTTTTT
-,TRBJ1-2,TRBV6-5,-,CASSYSVGVTVYGYTF,TGTGCCAGCAGTTACTCGGTAGGCGTGACAGTCTATGGCTACACCTTC
-,TRBJ2-5,TRBV15,TRBD2,CATSRDRTGGQETQYF,TGTGCCACCAGCAGAGATAGAACGGGGGGGCAAGAGACCCAGTACTTC
once,TRBJ2-1,TRBV7-2,-,CASSPRAYNEQFF,TGTGCCAGCAGCCCCCGGGCCTACAATGAGCAGTTCTTC
-,TRBJ2-6,TRBV30,TRBD1,CAYGQGLGANVLTF,TGTGCCTACGGACAGGGGCTAGGGGCCAACGTCCTGACTTTC
-,TRBJ2-5,TRBV2,TRBD2,CASRAQAGGGETQYF,TGTGCCAGCCGTGCCCAAGCGGGGGGAGGAGAGACCCAGTACTTC
-,TRBJ2-1,TRBV18,-,CASSPMAASSYNEQFF,TGTGCCAGCTCCCCTATGGCGGCCAGCTCCTACAATGAGCAGTTCTTC
once,TRBJ2-7,TRBV19,TRBD1,CASSFGTGSSYEQYF,TGTGCCAGTAGTTTTGGGACAGGGAGCTCCTACGAGCAGTACTTC
-,TRBJ1-1,TRBV27,-,CASRAQNTEAFF,TGTGCCAGCAGGGCCCAGAACACTGAAGCTTTCTTT
-,TRBJ2-5,TRBV2,-,CASGTRAETQYF,TGTGCCAGCGGAACTAGAGCGGAGACCCAGTACTTC
-,TRBJ2-1,TRBV28,TRBD2,CASSSAGTSTNEQFF,TGTGCCAGCAGTTCCGCCGGGACTAGTACGAATGAGCAGTTCTTC
-,TRBJ1-2,TRBV19,-,CASSIGEGGYGYTF,TGTGCCAGTAGTATTGGGGAAGGGGGATATGGCTACACCTTC
-,TRBJ1-1,TRBV5-1,-,CASSPGAGYDTEAFF,TGCGCCAGCAGCCCTGGCGCGGGGTACGACACTGAAGCTTTCTTT
once,TRBJ2-1,TRBV6-5,-,CASSRRPSSYNEQFF,TGTGCCAGCAGTCGGCGGCCAAGCTCCTACAATGAGCAGTTCTTC
-,TRBJ2-7,TRBV7-9,-,CASSSVSSEQYF,TGTGCCAGCAGCAGCGTGAGCTCCGAGCAGTACTTC
-,TRBJ2-7,TRBV24-1,-,CATSDLKEDRRQNYEQYF,TGTGCCACCAGTGATTTAAAAGAGGACAGAAGACAAAACTACGAGCAGTACTTC
once,TRBJ1-1,TRBV6-4,-,CASRAYPDSNTEAFF,TGTGCCAGCAGGGCTTACCCAGACTCGAACACTGAAGCTTTCTTT
-,TRBJ1-6,TRBV11-3,-,CASSLGGGGSPLHF,TGTGCCAGCAGCTTAGGCGGGGGTGGTTCACCCCTCCACTTT
-,TRBJ1-1,TRBV11-3,-,CASSLEGGTEAFF,TGTGCCAGCAGCTTAGAGGGAGGGACTGAAGCTTTCTTT
once,TRBJ2-2,TRBV11-2,-,CASSWTANTGELFF,TGTGCCAGCAGCTGGACTGCGAACACCGGGGAGCTGTTTTTT
-,TRBJ1-6,TRBV9,-,CASSVDMGGNSPLHF,TGTGCCAGCAGCGTAGACATGGGCGGGAATTCACCCCTCCACTTT
-,TRBJ2-7,TRBV18,TRBD1,CASSLGQGFDEQYF,TGTGCCAGCTCTCTAGGACAGGGGTTCGACGAGCAGTACTTC
-,TRBJ1-2,TRBV28,-,CASTGRASGYTF,TGTGCCAGCACGGGCAGGGCCAGCGGCTACACCTTC
few,TRBJ1-5,TRBV19,TRBD1,CASSTGQGRQPQHF,TGTGCCAGTAGTACGGGACAGGGACGTCAGCCCCAGCATTTT
once,TRBJ1-1,TRBV5-6,TRBD1,CASSPGTGNTEAFF,TGTGCCAGCAGCCCTGGGACAGGGAACACTGAAGCTTTCTTT
-,TRBJ2-7,TRBV28,-,CASSFGVHYEQYF,TGTGCCAGCAGTTTTGGAGTTCATTACGAGCAGTACTTC
-,TRBJ2-1,TRBV12-3/TRBV12-4,-,CASSQLRGGQFF,TGTGCCAGCAGCCAGCTAAGGGGGGGGCAGTTCTTC
-,TRBJ1-1,TRBV11-1,-,CASSPLPGRLNTEAFF,TGTGCCAGCAGCCCACTCCCGGGGAGACTGAACACTGAAGCTTTCTTT
-,TRBJ2-3,TRBV19,TRBD2,CATRTRGDEATDTQYF,TGTGCCACACGTACGCGGGGGGACGAAGCGACAGATACGCAGTATTTT
-,TRBJ1-1,TRBV5-1,-,CASSLREGFTEAFF,TGCGCCAGCAGCCTCAGGGAAGGATTCACTGAAGCTTTCTTT
-,TRBJ2-2,TRBV10-2,-,CASSELGAGELFF,TGCGCCAGCAGTGAATTAGGAGCCGGGGAGCTGTTTTTT
-,TRBJ2-5,TRBV10-2,TRBD1,CASSPQGTGQETQYF,TGCGCCAGCAGCCCACAGGGGACGGGACAAGAGACCCAGTACTTC
-,TRBJ1-2,TRBV12-3/TRBV12-4,-,CASSSQYYGYTF,TGTGCCAGCAGTTCACAATACTATGGCTACACCTTC
-,TRBJ2-2,TRBV2,TRBD1,CASSVGQGGWGGELFF,TGTGCCAGCAGTGTCGGACAGGGGGGTTGGGGCGGGGAGCTGTTTTTT
few,TRBJ2-7,TRBV2,TRBD2,CASTGGGKPPYEQYF,TGTGCCAGCACGGGAGGGGGGAAGCCTCCCTACGAGCAGTACTTC
-,TRBJ2-1,TRBV6-2/TRBV6-3,-,CASSVIRGGLLSSYNEQFF,TGTGCCAGCAGTGTAATTCGCGGGGGCCTTCTCAGCTCCTACAATGAGCAGTTCTTC
-,TRBJ1-3,TRBV5-5,TRBD1,CASARGDSSGNTIYF,TGTGCCTCCGCGCGGGGGGACAGCTCTGGAAACACCATATATTTT
few,TRBJ2-3,TRBV28,-,CASRLELDTQYF,TGTGCCAGCAGACTTGAGTTGGATACGCAGTATTTT